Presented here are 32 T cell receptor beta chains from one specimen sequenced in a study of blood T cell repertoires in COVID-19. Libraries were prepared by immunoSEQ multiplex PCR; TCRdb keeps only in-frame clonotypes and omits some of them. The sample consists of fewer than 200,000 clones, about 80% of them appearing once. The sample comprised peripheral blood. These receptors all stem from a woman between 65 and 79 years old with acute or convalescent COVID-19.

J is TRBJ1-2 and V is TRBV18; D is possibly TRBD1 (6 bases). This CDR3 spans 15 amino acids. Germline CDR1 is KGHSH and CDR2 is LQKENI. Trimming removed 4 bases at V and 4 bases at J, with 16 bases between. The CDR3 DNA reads TGTGCCAGCTCACTTGACCGGACAGCTCTCTATGGCTACACCTTC. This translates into CASSLDRTALYGYTF.

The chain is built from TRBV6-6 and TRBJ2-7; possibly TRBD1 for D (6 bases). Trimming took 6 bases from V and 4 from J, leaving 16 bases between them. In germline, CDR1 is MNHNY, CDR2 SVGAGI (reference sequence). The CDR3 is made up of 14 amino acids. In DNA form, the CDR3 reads TGTGCCAGCAGAACGGCAGGGGAAGTTTACGAGCAGTACTTC. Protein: CASRTAGEVYEQYF.

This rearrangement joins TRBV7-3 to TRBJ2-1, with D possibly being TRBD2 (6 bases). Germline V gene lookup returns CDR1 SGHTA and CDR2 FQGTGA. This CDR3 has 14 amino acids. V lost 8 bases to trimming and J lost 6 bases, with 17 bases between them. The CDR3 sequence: CASGSGSQTNEQFF. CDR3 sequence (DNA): TGTGCCAGCGGCAGCGGGTCTCAAACCAATGAGCAGTTCTTC. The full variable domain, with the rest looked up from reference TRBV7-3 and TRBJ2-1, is GAGVSQTPSNKVTEKGKYVELRCDPISGHTALYWYRQSLGQGPEFLIYFQGTGAADDSGLPNDRFFAVRPEGSVSTLKIQRTERGDSAVYLCASGSGSQTNEQFFGPGTRLTVL.

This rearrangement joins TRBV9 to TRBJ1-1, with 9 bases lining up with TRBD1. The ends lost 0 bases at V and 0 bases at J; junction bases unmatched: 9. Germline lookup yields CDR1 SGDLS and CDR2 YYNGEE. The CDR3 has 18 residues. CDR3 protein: CASSVGQGVASLNTEAFF. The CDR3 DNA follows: TGTGCCAGCAGCGTAGGACAGGGGGTGGCGAGTTTGAACACTGAAGCTTTCTTT.

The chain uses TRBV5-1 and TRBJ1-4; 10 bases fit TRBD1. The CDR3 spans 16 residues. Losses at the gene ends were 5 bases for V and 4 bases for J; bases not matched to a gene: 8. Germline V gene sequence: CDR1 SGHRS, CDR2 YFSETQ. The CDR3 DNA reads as TGCGCCAGCAGTTCCGACAGGGGGCCGGATAATGAAAAACTGTTTTTT. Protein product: CASSSDRGPDNEKLFF.

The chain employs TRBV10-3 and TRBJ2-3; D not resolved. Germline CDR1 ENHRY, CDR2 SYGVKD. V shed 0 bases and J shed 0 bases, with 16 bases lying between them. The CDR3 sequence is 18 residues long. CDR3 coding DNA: TGTGCCATCAGTGAGTCCTCCCCTTTCGTCTCTAGCACAGATACGCAGTATTTT. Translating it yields CAISESSPFVSSTDTQYF.

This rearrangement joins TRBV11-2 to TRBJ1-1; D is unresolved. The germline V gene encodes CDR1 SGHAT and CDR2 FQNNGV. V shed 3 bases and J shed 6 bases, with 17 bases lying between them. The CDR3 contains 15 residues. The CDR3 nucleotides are TGTGCCAGCAGCTTCAATTCGGGATATTCGTCTGAAGCTTTCTTT. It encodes CASSFNSGYSSEAFF. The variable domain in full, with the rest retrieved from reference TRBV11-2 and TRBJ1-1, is EAGVAQSPRYKIIEKRQSVAFWCNPISGHATLYWYQQILGQGPKLLIQFQNNGVVDDSQLPKDRFSAERLKGVDSTLKIQPAKLEDSAVYLCASSFNSGYSSEAFFGQGTRLTVV.

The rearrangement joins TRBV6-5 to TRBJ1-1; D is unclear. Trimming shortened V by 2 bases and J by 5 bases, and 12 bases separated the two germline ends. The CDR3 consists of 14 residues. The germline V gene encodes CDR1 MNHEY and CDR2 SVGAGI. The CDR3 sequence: CASSYARVRTEAFF. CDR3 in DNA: TGTGCCAGCAGTTACGCCCGGGTTCGGACTGAAGCTTTCTTT.

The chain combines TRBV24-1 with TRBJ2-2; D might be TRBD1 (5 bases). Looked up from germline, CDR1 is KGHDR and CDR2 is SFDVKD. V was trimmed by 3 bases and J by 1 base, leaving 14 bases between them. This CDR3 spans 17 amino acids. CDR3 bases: TGTGCCACCAGTGATACCGGTGCAGGGCTGAACACCGGGGAGCTGTTTTTT. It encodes CATSDTGAGLNTGELFF.

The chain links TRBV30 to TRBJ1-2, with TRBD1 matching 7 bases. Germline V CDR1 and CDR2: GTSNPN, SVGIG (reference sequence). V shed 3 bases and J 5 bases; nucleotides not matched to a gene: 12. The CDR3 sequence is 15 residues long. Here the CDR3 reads CAWRQGGMDPYGYTF. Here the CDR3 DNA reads TGTGCCTGGAGGCAGGGGGGCATGGACCCTTATGGCTACACCTTC.

CDR3 in DNA: TGTGCCATCAGTGCGGACTCCCGGGGGAATGAGCAGTTCTTC. Translating gives CAISADSRGNEQFF. The chain recombines TRBV10-3 with TRBJ2-1, with D possibly TRBD2 on 6 matching bases. The germline V and J ends were trimmed by 4 bases and 7 bases, with 14 bases remaining between them. Germline CDR1 is ENHRY and CDR2 is SYGVKD. This CDR3 has 14 residues.

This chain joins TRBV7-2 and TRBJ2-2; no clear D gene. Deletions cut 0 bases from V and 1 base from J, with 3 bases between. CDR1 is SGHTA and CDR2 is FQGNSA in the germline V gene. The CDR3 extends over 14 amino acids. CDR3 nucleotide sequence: TGTGCCAGCAGCTTAGCCTTGAACACCGGGGAGCTGTTTTTT. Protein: CASSLALNTGELFF.

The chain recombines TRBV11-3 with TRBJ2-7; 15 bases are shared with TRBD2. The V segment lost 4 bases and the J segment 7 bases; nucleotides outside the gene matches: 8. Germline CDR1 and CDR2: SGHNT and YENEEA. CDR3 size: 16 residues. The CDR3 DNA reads TGTGCCAGCAGCTCGGGGACTAGCGGGAGGCTCCAAGAGCAGTACTTC. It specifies CASSSGTSGRLQEQYF.

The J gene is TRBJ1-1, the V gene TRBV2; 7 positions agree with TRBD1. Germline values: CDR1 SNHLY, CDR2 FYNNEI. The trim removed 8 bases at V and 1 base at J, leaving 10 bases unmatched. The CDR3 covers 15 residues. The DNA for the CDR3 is TGTGCCAGCGTCACCGTCCGGACAGGGAACACTGAAGCTTTCTTT. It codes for CASVTVRTGNTEAFF. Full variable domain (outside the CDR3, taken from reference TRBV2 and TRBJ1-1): EPEVTQTPSHQVTQMGQEVILRCVPISNHLYFYWYRQILGQKVEFLVSFYNNEISEKSEIFDDQFSVERPDGSNFTLKIRSTKLEDSAMYFCASVTVRTGNTEAFFGQGTRLTVV.

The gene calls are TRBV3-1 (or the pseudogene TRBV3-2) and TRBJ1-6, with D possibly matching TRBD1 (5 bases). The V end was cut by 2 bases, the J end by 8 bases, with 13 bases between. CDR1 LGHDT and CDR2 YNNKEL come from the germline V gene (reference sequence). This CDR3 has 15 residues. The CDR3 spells CASSQTTAEYSPLHF. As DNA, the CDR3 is TGTGCCAGCAGCCAAACGACAGCCGAATATTCACCCCTCCACTTT.

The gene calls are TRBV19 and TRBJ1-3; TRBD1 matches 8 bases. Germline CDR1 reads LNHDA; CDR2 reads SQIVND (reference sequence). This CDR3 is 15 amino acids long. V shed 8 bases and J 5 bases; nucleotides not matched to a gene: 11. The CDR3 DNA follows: TGTGCCAGTCGCCTCGGGCAGGGGGCTAGAAACACCATATATTTT. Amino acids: CASRLGQGARNTIYF.

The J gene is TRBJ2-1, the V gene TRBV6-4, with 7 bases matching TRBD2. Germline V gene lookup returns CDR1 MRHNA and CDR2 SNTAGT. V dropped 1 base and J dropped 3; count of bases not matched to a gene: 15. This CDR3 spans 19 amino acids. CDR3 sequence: CASSDWGWSSGSNYNEQFF. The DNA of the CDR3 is TGTGCCAGCAGTGACTGGGGTTGGTCTAGCGGATCAAACTACAATGAGCAGTTCTTC.

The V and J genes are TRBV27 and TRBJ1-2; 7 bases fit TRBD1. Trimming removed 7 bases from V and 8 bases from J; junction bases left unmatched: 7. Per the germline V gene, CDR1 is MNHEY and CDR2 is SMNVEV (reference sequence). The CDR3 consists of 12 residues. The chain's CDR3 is CASKTGSRGYTF. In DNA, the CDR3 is TGTGCCAGCAAGACAGGGTCTCGGGGCTACACCTTC.

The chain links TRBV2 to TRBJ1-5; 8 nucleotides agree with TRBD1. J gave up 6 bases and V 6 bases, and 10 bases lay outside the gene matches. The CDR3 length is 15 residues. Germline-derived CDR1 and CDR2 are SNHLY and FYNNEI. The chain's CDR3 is CASRVNRGKAQPQHF. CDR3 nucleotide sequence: TGTGCCAGCAGGGTAAACAGGGGGAAGGCTCAGCCCCAGCATTTT.

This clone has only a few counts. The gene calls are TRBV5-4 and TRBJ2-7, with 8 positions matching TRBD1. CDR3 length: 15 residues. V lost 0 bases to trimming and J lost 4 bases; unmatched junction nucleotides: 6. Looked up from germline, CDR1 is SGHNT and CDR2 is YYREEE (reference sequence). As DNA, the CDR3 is TGTGCCAGCAGCTTGGGGACAGGGCTCCAATACGAGCAGTACTTC. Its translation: CASSLGTGLQYEQYF. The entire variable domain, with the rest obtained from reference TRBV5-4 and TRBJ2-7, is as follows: ETGVTQSPTHLIKTRGQQVTLRCSSQSGHNTVSWYQQALGQGPQFIFQYYREEENGRGNFPPRFSGLQFPNYSSELNVNALELDDSALYLCASSLGTGLQYEQYFGPGTRLTVT.

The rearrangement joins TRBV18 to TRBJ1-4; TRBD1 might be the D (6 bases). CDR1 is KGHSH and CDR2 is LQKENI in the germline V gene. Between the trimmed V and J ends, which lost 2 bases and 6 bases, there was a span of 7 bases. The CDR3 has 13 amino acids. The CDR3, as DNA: TGTGCCAGCTCACCAGCAGGGGATGAAAAACTGTTTTTT. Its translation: CASSPAGDEKLFF.

The CDR3 region has the DNA TGTGCCAGCAGTGCGACAGGGGGCGTTGGCAATCAGCCCCAGCATTTT. This encodes CASSATGGVGNQPQHF. V is TRBV6-6 and J is TRBJ1-5, with 10 bases lining up with TRBD1. The CDR3 length is 16 residues. The J segment lost 2 bases and the V segment lost 5 bases, leaving 6 bases of the junction unmatched. Germline-derived CDR1 and CDR2 are MNHNY and SVGAGI (reference sequence).

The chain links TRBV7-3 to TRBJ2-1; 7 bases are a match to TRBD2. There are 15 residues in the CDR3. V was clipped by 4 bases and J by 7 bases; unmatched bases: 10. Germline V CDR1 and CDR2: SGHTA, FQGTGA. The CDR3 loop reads CASSSRAGVRNEQFF. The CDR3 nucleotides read TGTGCCAGCAGCTCAAGGGCGGGAGTAAGGAATGAGCAGTTCTTC.

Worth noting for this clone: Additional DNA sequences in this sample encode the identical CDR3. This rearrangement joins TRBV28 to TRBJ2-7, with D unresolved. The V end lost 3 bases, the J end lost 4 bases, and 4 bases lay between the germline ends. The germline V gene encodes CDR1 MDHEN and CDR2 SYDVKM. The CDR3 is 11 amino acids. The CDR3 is CASSFYYEQYF. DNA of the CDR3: TGTGCCAGCAGTTTCTATTACGAGCAGTACTTC.

CDR3 loop: CASSLASRETQYF. CDR3 coding DNA: TGTGCCAGCAGCTTGGCATCGCGGGAGACCCAGTACTTC. This chain uses TRBV5-4 with TRBJ2-5; no clear D. The germline V gene encodes CDR1 SGHNT and CDR2 YYREEE (reference sequence). This CDR3 has 13 residues. With 0 bases removed from V and 5 bases from J, the gap between germline ends came to 8 bases.

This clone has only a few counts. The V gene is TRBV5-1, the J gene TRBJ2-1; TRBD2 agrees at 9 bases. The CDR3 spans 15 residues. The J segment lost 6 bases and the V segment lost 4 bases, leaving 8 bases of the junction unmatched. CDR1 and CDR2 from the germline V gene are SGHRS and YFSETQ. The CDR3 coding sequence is TGCGCCAGCAGCCCCGACGGGACTAGCATCAATGAGCAGTTCTTC. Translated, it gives CASSPDGTSINEQFF.

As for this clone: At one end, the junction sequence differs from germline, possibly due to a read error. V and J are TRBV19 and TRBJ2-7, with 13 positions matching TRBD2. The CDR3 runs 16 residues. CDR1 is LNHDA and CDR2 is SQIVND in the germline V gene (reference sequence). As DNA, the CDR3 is TGTACCAGTAGTGTAGGACTAGCGGGAGTGGCCTACGAGCAGTACTTC. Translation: CTSSVGLAGVAYEQYF.

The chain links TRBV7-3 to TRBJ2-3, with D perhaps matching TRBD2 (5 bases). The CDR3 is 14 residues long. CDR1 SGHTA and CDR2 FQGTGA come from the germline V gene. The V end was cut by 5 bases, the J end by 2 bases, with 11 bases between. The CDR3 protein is CASSRGFNTDTQYF. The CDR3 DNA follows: TGTGCCAGCAGCCGGGGTTTCAACACAGATACGCAGTATTTT.

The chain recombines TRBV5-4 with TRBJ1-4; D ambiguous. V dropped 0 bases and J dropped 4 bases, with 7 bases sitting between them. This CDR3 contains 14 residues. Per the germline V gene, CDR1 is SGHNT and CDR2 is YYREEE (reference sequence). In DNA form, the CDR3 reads TGTGCCAGCAGCTTGGAAGGAGGTAATGAAAAACTGTTTTTT. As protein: CASSLEGGNEKLFF.

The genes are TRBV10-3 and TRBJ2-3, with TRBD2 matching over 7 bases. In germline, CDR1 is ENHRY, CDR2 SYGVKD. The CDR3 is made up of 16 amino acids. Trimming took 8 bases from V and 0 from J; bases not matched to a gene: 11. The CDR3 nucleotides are TGTGCCATCTCGAGCGGGGAATACGTTAGCACAGATACGCAGTATTTT. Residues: CAISSGEYVSTDTQYF.

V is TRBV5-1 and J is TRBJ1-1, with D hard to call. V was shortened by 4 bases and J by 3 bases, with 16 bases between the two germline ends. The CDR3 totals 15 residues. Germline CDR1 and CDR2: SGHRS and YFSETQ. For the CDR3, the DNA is TGCGCCAGCAGCGAACGGCTTGGAAGCGACACTGAAGCTTTCTTT. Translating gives CASSERLGSDTEAFF.

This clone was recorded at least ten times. The CDR3 reads CASSLSGQSTYEQYF. For the CDR3, the DNA is TGCGCCAGCAGCTTGAGCGGGCAAAGTACCTACGAGCAGTACTTC. This chain uses TRBV5-1 with TRBJ2-7, with D possibly matching TRBD2 (6 bases). Per germline, CDR1 SGHRS and CDR2 YFSETQ. The ends were cut back, 1 base at V and 2 bases at J, with 13 bases in the middle. The CDR3 totals 15 residues.